The next 26 T cell receptor beta chains were all read from a single sample in a study of shared clonotypes between healthy human individuals. The table came from immunoSEQ multiplex PCR; TCRdb's copy has only in-frame clones and leaves some out. The sample has 850,000 to 1,100,000 clones; approximately 75% are singletons. Sequences were obtained from memory CD4+ T cells from PBMCs. Indicated subset: CD45RA-negative fraction. All receptors derive from a man in his late teens or twenties in good health. Some clones in this sample may be carry-over from other donors' samples.

With regard to this clone: Other DNA sequences in the sample encode the same CDR3. In nucleotides, the CDR3 is TGTGCCAGCAGCGTAGGACAGGGTAACAATGAGCAGTTCTTC. Amino acid sequence: CASSVGQGNNEQFF. This chain uses TRBV9 with TRBJ2-1; 7 positions match TRBD1. This CDR3 region has 14 residues. Germline CDR1 reads SGDLS; CDR2 reads YYNGEE. V was pared by 0 bases and J by 5 bases, with 2 bases of the junction left unmatched. Drawing the rest from reference TRBV9 and TRBJ2-1, the complete variable domain is DSGVTQTPKHLITATGQRVTLRCSPRSGDLSVYWYQQSLDQGLQFLIQYYNGEERAKGNILERFSAQQFPDLHSELNLSSLELGDSALYFCASSVGQGNNEQFFGPGTRLTVL.

This clone occurred once. V gene TRBV2 combines with J gene TRBJ1-5, with D perhaps matching TRBD1 (5 bases). The CDR3 sequence is 14 residues long. Per the germline V gene, CDR1 is SNHLY and CDR2 is FYNNEI. V lost 6 bases, J lost 0 bases, and 9 bases lay in between. CDR3 amino acids: CASRKDISNQPQHF. The CDR3, as DNA: TGTGCCAGCAGGAAGGACATTAGCAATCAGCCCCAGCATTTT. The entire variable domain, with the rest obtained from reference TRBV2 and TRBJ1-5, is as follows: EPEVTQTPSHQVTQMGQEVILRCVPISNHLYFYWYRQILGQKVEFLVSFYNNEISEKSEIFDDQFSVERPDGSNFTLKIRSTKLEDSAMYFCASRKDISNQPQHFGDGTRLSIL.

This clone was seen once. The rearrangement links TRBV5-1 to TRBJ2-3, with D maybe TRBD1 (5 bases). Germline CDR1 SGHRS, CDR2 YFSETQ. Trimming stripped 4 bases from V and 2 bases from J, with 17 bases between. The CDR3 consists of 16 residues. The CDR3 loop reads CASSPGTGPLTDTQYF. CDR3 DNA: TGCGCCAGCAGCCCGGGTACAGGCCCCCTCACAGATACGCAGTATTTT.

The CDR3 sequence is CASSENGMYTDTQYF. The CDR3 nucleotides are TGTGCCAGCAGTGAGAACGGGATGTACACAGATACGCAGTATTTT. The chain couples TRBV2 to TRBJ2-3; D is perhaps TRBD2 (5 bases). Germline CDR1 reads SNHLY; CDR2 reads FYNNEI. Trimming shortened V by 3 bases and J by 2 bases, and 12 bases separated the two germline ends. There are 15 residues in the CDR3.

This clone occurred many times. The chain carries TRBV6-1 and TRBJ1-2; possible D gene TRBD1, 5 bases. The CDR3 runs 12 residues. Trimming removed 7 bases from V and 4 bases from J, with 10 bases in between. The V gene's germline CDR1 is MNHNS and CDR2 SASEGT. For the CDR3, the DNA is TGTGCCAGCATTACAGGAGTCTATGGCTACACCTTC. It yields the protein CASITGVYGYTF.

The chain links TRBV30 to TRBJ2-7; D is unclear. This CDR3 is built from 14 residues. V lost 3 bases, J lost 6 bases, and 18 bases lay in between. Germline V gene lookup returns CDR1 GTSNPN and CDR2 SVGIG (reference sequence). CDR3 nucleotides: TGTGCCTGGAGGGAGCAACTGGGAAGTCTCGAGCAGTACTTC. This encodes CAWREQLGSLEQYF.

V usage is TRBV5-1 and J usage is TRBJ2-3; D is possibly TRBD2 (5 bases). Trimming shortened V by 4 bases and J by 6 bases, and 12 bases separated the two germline ends. This CDR3 spans 13 amino acids. Germline V lookup: CDR1 SGHRS, CDR2 YFSETQ. The CDR3 region is CASSLAPLDTQYF. The CDR3 DNA is TGCGCCAGCAGCCTAGCTCCCCTCGATACGCAGTATTTT.

This clone was counted a few times. This clone may be a read error of a much larger clone one base away. The sample holds other DNA sequences that translate to the same CDR3. J is TRBJ1-5 and V is TRBV28, with 11 bases matching TRBD1. This CDR3 is built from 15 residues. Germline V CDR1 and CDR2: MDHEN, SYDVKM. CDR3 nucleotide sequence: TGCGCCAGCAGTTCTCGGACAGGGGGCATTCAGCCCCAGCATTTT. It encodes CASSSRTGGIQPQHF.

Points on this clone: Other DNA sequences in the same sample also yield this CDR3. This rearrangement joins TRBV2 to TRBJ2-5; tentatively, D is TRBD2 (7 bases). Germline V lookup: CDR1 SNHLY, CDR2 FYNNEI. V was shortened by 11 bases and J by 5 bases, with 15 bases between the two germline ends. This CDR3 region has 12 residues. The CDR3 loop is CASKGEGETQYF. For the CDR3, the DNA is TGTGCCTCAAAGGGGGAGGGGGAGACCCAGTACTTC.

This chain joins TRBV6-6 and TRBJ1-6; the D gene is possibly TRBD1 (6 bases). V was pared by 1 base and J by 7 bases, with 14 bases between. Germline CDR1 MNHNY, CDR2 SVGAGI (reference sequence). The length of the CDR3 is 16 residues. Here the CDR3 reads CASSYFAPGENSPLHF. Here the CDR3 DNA reads TGTGCCAGCAGTTACTTCGCTCCAGGGGAGAATTCACCCCTCCACTTT.

The chain employs TRBV29-1 and TRBJ2-5, with a weak D call TRBD2 (5 bases). The germline V and J ends were trimmed by 3 bases and 5 bases, with 13 bases remaining between them. This CDR3 is built from 13 residues. Germline loops: CDR1 SQVTM, CDR2 ANQGSEA. CDR3 protein: CSVETNTFETQYF. CDR3 nucleotide sequence: TGCAGCGTTGAGACTAATACTTTCGAGACCCAGTACTTC.

CDR3 amino acids: CASSFNRPSTDTQYF. The DNA of the CDR3 is TGTGCCAGCAGCTTCAACAGACCCAGCACAGATACGCAGTATTTT. The chain couples TRBV7-9 to TRBJ2-3; the D is unclear. V was clipped by 3 bases and J by 0 bases, with 10 bases between them. The CDR3 length is 15 residues. CDR1 is SEHNR, CDR2 FQNEAQ, per germline (reference sequence).

This clone occurred once. V gene TRBV5-4 combines with J gene TRBJ2-1; 9 positions agree with TRBD2. After removal of 4 bases from V and 7 bases from J, the junction contained 9 bases not matched to a gene. This CDR3 contains 15 residues. CDR1 is SGHNT and CDR2 is YYREEE in the germline V gene (reference sequence). The CDR3 is CASSQLAGSKNEQFF. The CDR3 nucleotides are TGTGCCAGCAGCCAGCTAGCGGGGAGCAAAAATGAGCAGTTCTTC.

The chain joins TRBV28 to TRBJ2-7, with D possibly being TRBD2 (6 bases). Germline CDR1 is MDHEN and CDR2 is SYDVKM. Trimming took off 2 bases at V and 4 bases at J, with 15 bases between the two ends. The CDR3 extends over 15 amino acids. The CDR3 is CASSLSGNGGYEQYF. CDR3 DNA: TGTGCCAGCAGTTTAAGCGGCAATGGGGGGTACGAGCAGTACTTC.

The V and J genes are TRBV5-1 and TRBJ2-5, with D maybe TRBD1 (6 bases). The CDR3 spans 14 residues. The V gene's germline CDR1 is SGHRS and CDR2 YFSETQ. V dropped 3 bases and J dropped 3 bases, with 12 bases sitting between them. The CDR3 is CASSSQGTKETQYF. The CDR3 DNA reads TGCGCCAGCAGCTCACAGGGCACCAAAGAGACCCAGTACTTC.

This chain uses TRBV5-1 with TRBJ2-7; 7 positions match TRBD1. Losses at the gene ends were 4 bases for V and 5 bases for J; bases not matched to a gene: 12. Per the germline V gene, CDR1 is SGHRS and CDR2 is YFSETQ. This CDR3 is 15 amino acids long. CDR3: CASSPQGQYGHEQYF. CDR3 bases: TGCGCCAGCAGCCCTCAGGGACAGTACGGACACGAGCAGTACTTC.

The rearrangement uses TRBV6-1 and TRBJ1-5; perhaps TRBD1 as D (5 bases). From germline, CDR1 is MNHNS and CDR2 SASEGT. The CDR3 runs to 13 residues. Trimming removed 11 bases at V and 6 bases at J, with 17 bases between. CDR3 residues: CASGQGLTQPQHF. The CDR3 DNA follows: TGTGCCTCCGGCCAGGGTTTGACTCAGCCCCAGCATTTT.

The chain links TRBV18 to TRBJ1-2, with 8 bases lining up with TRBD1. Trimming at V came to 2 bases and at J to 7 bases, leaving 6 bases not matched to a gene. Germline V gene sequence: CDR1 KGHSH, CDR2 LQKENI. The CDR3 has 14 amino acids. CDR3 DNA: TGTGCCAGCTCACCAAAGGACAGGGAGGCTGGCTACACCTTC. Translation gives CASSPKDREAGYTF. Filled out from reference TRBV18 and TRBJ1-2, the complete variable domain reads NAGVMQNPRHLVRRRGQEARLRCSPMKGHSHVYWYRQLPEEGLKFMVYLQKENIIDESGMPKERFSAEFPKEGPSILRIQQVVRGDSAAYFCASSPKDREAGYTFGSGTRLTVV.

V gene TRBV25-1 combines with J gene TRBJ1-1, with TRBD1 matching over 7 bases. The CDR3 has 11 amino acids. With 9 bases clipped from V and 10 bases from J, the junction kept 8 bases outside the gene matches. Germline V gene sequence: CDR1 MGHDK, CDR2 SYGVNS. DNA for the CDR3: TGTGCCAGTAGTCCAGGGGGTGTAGCTTTCTTT. It yields the protein CASSPGGVAFF.

This clone has just one count. This chain connects TRBV7-6 to TRBJ2-5; no clear D. Germline assignment: CDR1 SGHVS and CDR2 FNYEAQ. The CDR3 is made up of 11 amino acids. V was clipped by 1 base and J by 7 bases, with 4 bases between them. DNA of the CDR3: TGTGCCAGCAGCTTAGTAGGGACCCAGTACTTC. Residues: CASSLVGTQYF.

The CDR3: CASSYSVREFEAFF. CDR3 DNA: TGTGCCAGCAGTTACTCGGTTAGGGAATTTGAAGCTTTCTTT. The chain employs TRBV6-5 and TRBJ1-1; D is undetermined. V lost 0 bases to trimming and J lost 7 bases, with 12 bases between them. Germline lookup yields CDR1 MNHEY and CDR2 SVGAGI. The CDR3 totals 14 residues.

This chain links TRBV9 with TRBJ1-4, with TRBD1 matching over 8 bases. The CDR3 runs to 17 residues. Germline lookup yields CDR1 SGDLS and CDR2 YYNGEE. Trimming at V came to 8 bases and at J to 0 bases, leaving 12 bases not matched to a gene. The CDR3, as DNA: TGTGCCAGAATTAATCTGACAGGGGAGGCAACTAATGAAAAACTGTTTTTT. Amino acids: CARINLTGEATNEKLFF. Full variable domain (rest looked up from reference TRBV9 and TRBJ1-4): DSGVTQTPKHLITATGQRVTLRCSPRSGDLSVYWYQQSLDQGLQFLIQYYNGEERAKGNILERFSAQQFPDLHSELNLSSLELGDSALYFCARINLTGEATNEKLFFGSGTQLSVL.

This clone was observed a single time. V usage is TRBV27 and J usage is TRBJ2-7, with 14 bases aligning to TRBD2. This CDR3 has 16 amino acids. V lost 5 bases, J lost 6 bases, and 9 bases stayed unmatched. The germline gives CDR1 MNHEY, CDR2 SMNVEV (reference sequence). This CDR3 is CASSILTSGRAGEQYF. CDR3 DNA: TGTGCCAGCAGTATATTGACTAGCGGGAGGGCAGGCGAGCAGTACTTC.

J is TRBJ2-7 and V is TRBV14, with D unclear. Germline assignment: CDR1 SGHDN and CDR2 FVKESK. This CDR3 is built from 14 residues. Trimming stripped 4 bases from V and 1 base from J, with 11 bases between. The CDR3: CASSPQMGSYEQYF. Here the CDR3 DNA reads TGTGCCAGCAGCCCCCAAATGGGTTCCTACGAGCAGTACTTC.

The chain couples TRBV4-1 to TRBJ1-2; tentatively, D is TRBD1 (5 bases). Trimming took off 6 bases at V and 2 bases at J, with 16 bases between the two ends. The CDR3 is 15 amino acids. Germline loops: CDR1 MGHRA, CDR2 YSYEKL. The CDR3 region is CASRLSPGANYGYTF. The CDR3 DNA is TGCGCCAGCAGATTAAGTCCCGGGGCGAACTATGGCTACACCTTC.

The chain has TRBV7-6 and TRBJ1-1; D not certain. The CDR3 extends over 15 amino acids. Germline assignment: CDR1 SGHVS and CDR2 FNYEAQ. Trimming cost V 2 bases and J 1 base, with 11 bases left between them. CDR3 protein: CASSLIGSTNTEAFF. In nucleotides, the CDR3 is TGTGCCAGCAGCTTAATCGGAAGCACGAACACTGAAGCTTTCTTT.